The 21 T cell receptor beta chains below were found in one sample sequenced in a study of blood T cell repertoires in COVID-19. The repertoire was sequenced with immunoSEQ multiplex PCR; TCRdb's copy has only in-frame clones and lacks some. The sample lists about 170,000 clones; 85% to 90% were seen once. The sequenced material came from peripheral blood. The receptors come from a woman of 80 years or more in a cohort sampled during active or convalescent COVID-19.

This rearrangement joins TRBV18 to TRBJ2-7; D possibly corresponds to TRBD2 (5 bases). The V and J ends lost 0 bases and 3 bases respectively, with 6 bases between them. This CDR3 has 13 residues. Germline CDR1 KGHSH, CDR2 LQKENI. The CDR3 DNA follows: TGTGCCAGCTCACCACCGGGAGACTACGAGCAGTACTTC. Encoded protein: CASSPPGDYEQYF.

This sequence joins TRBV11-3 and TRBJ1-2; no clear D gene. CDR3 length: 14 amino acids. Trimming cost V 4 bases and J 6 bases, with 15 bases left between them. Germline assignment: CDR1 SGHNT and CDR2 YENEEA. Written as DNA, the CDR3 is TGTGCCAGCAGCTGGGGAAGAGGACTTGATGGCTACACCTTC. Its protein is CASSWGRGLDGYTF.

This chain links TRBV18 with TRBJ2-3; the match to TRBD2 covers 11 bases. This CDR3 region has 18 residues. The trim removed 2 bases at V and 1 base at J, leaving 8 bases unmatched. The V gene's germline CDR1 is KGHSH and CDR2 LQKENI. As DNA, the CDR3 is TGTGCCAGCTCACCAGGACTAGCGGGCTCCTCTGGCACAGATACGCAGTATTTT. Amino acid sequence: CASSPGLAGSSGTDTQYF.

The CDR3 reads CATALAGTNTGELFF. DNA of the CDR3: TGTGCTACTGCCCTAGCGGGAACGAACACCGGGGAGCTGTTTTTT. The genes are TRBV12-5 and TRBJ2-2; TRBD2 matches at 9 bases. Unmatched junction bases numbered 6, after V lost 10 bases and J lost 0 bases. Germline V gene sequence: CDR1 LGHNT, CDR2 FRNRAP. This CDR3 comprises 15 residues.

The J gene is TRBJ1-4, the V gene TRBV18; 12 bases are shared with TRBD1. The CDR3 has 15 residues. Germline V lookup: CDR1 KGHSH, CDR2 LQKENI. J gave up 7 bases and V 4 bases, and 4 bases lay outside the gene matches. CDR3 loop: CASSLGTGGSEKLFF. CDR3 sequence (DNA): TGTGCCAGCTCACTCGGGACAGGGGGCTCTGAAAAACTGTTTTTT.

Note on this clone: One junction end disagrees with the germline gene, perhaps due to a read error. This chain joins TRBV10-1 and TRBJ2-7, with D possibly being TRBD1 (5 bases). The CDR3 consists of 12 residues. Looked up from germline, CDR1 is WNHNN and CDR2 is SYGVQD (reference sequence). CDR3 in amino acids: CASSDNRQTLDF. In DNA form, the CDR3 reads TGCGCCAGCAGTGACAACCGACAGACCCTCGACTTC.

The chain carries TRBV6-1 and TRBJ1-5; tentative D call: TRBD1 (6 bases). The germline V gene has CDR1 MNHNS and CDR2 SASEGT. This CDR3 is 15 amino acids long. With 0 bases removed from V and 5 bases from J, the gap between germline ends came to 11 bases. The CDR3, as DNA: TGTGCCAGCAGTGAAGCGCGGACAGCGGATCAGCCCCAGCATTTT. This codes for CASSEARTADQPQHF.

The chain joins TRBV2 to TRBJ1-4; D ambiguous. Trimming pared 4 bases from V and 7 bases from J, leaving 10 bases between. Germline CDR1 reads SNHLY; CDR2 reads FYNNEI. CDR3 length: 13 residues. CDR3 in DNA: TGTGCCAGCAGTGTCAGGCCCTTTGAAAAACTGTTTTTT. It specifies CASSVRPFEKLFF.

V usage is TRBV5-6 and J usage is TRBJ2-7; 11 nucleotides agree with TRBD1. CDR1 is SGHDT and CDR2 is YYEEEE in the germline V gene. CDR3 length: 13 amino acids. V was pared by 4 bases and J by 3 bases, with 0 bases of the junction left unmatched. CDR3 coding DNA: TGTGCCAGCAGCGGGACAGGGGGCTACGAGCAGTACTTC. It codes for CASSGTGGYEQYF. Based on the CDR3 plus reference TRBV5-6 and TRBJ2-7, the full variable domain is DAGVTQSPTHLIKTRGQQVTLRCSPKSGHDTVSWYQQALGQGPQFIFQYYEEEERQRGNFPDRFSGHQFPNYSSELNVNALLLGDSALYLCASSGTGGYEQYFGPGTRLTVT.

This chain joins TRBV9 and TRBJ2-7; 8 nucleotides match TRBD1. The CDR3 loop spans 14 amino acids. V lost 3 bases to trimming and J lost 3 bases; unmatched junction nucleotides: 5. The germline gives CDR1 SGDLS, CDR2 YYNGEE. CDR3 sequence: CASSAGQAIYEQYF. The CDR3, as DNA: TGTGCCAGCAGCGCGGGACAGGCCATCTACGAGCAGTACTTC.

The J gene is TRBJ1-4, the V gene TRBV12-5; the match to TRBD1 covers 7 bases. The CDR3 is 14 amino acids. Germline V gene data show CDR1 as LGHNT and CDR2 as FRNRAP. Losses at the gene ends were 5 bases for V and 5 bases for J; bases not matched to a gene: 5. CDR3 protein: CASGHGTENEKLFF. The CDR3 bases are TGTGCTAGTGGTCACGGGACAGAAAATGAAAAACTGTTTTTT.

This clone was picked up one time. The V and J genes are TRBV9 and TRBJ2-1, with D maybe TRBD2 (5 bases). CDR3 length: 16 residues. V gave up 4 bases and J gave up 0 bases, with 14 bases separating them. Looked up from germline, CDR1 is SGDLS and CDR2 is YYNGEE. The DNA for the CDR3 is TGTGCCAGCAGCCCGTCAGCGGCAAGCTCCTACAATGAGCAGTTCTTC. Residues: CASSPSAASSYNEQFF.

This clone was observed a handful of times. CDR3: CASSIVINQPQHF. CDR3 DNA sequence: TGTGCCAGTAGTATAGTCATCAATCAGCCCCAGCATTTT. J is TRBJ1-5 and V is TRBV19; D is unclear. The CDR3 contains 13 residues. Looked up from germline, CDR1 is LNHDA and CDR2 is SQIVND (reference sequence). Trimming left V 1 base short and J 3 bases short, with 4 bases between.

The rearrangement links TRBV3-1 (or the pseudogene TRBV3-2) to TRBJ1-1, with 7 bases lining up with TRBD1. Germline V gene data show CDR1 as LGHDT and CDR2 as YNNKEL (reference sequence). The CDR3 totals 15 residues. V shed 5 bases, J shed 2 bases, and the junction held 8 bases outside the gene matches. CDR3 loop: CASSTPKGANTEAFF. Here the CDR3 DNA reads TGTGCCAGCAGCACGCCCAAGGGGGCAAACACTGAAGCTTTCTTT.

This chain uses TRBV18 with TRBJ1-1, with D tentatively TRBD1 (5 bases). CDR3 length: 16 residues. V dropped 2 bases and J dropped 6 bases, with 19 bases sitting between them. In germline, CDR1 is KGHSH, CDR2 LQKENI. CDR3 sequence reads: CASSPSGGFVLAEAFF. CDR3 bases: TGTGCCAGCTCACCATCGGGGGGTTTCGTTTTGGCTGAAGCTTTCTTT.

The chain uses TRBV3-1 (or the pseudogene TRBV3-2) and TRBJ1-2; D is uncertain. Trimming cost V 2 bases and J 7 bases, with 14 bases left between them. The germline CDR1 and CDR2 sequences are LGHDT and YNNKEL (reference sequence). The CDR3 totals 14 residues. CDR3 sequence: CASSQNYDSSGYTF. CDR3 nucleotides: TGTGCCAGCAGCCAAAACTATGATTCGAGTGGCTACACCTTC.

V gene TRBV4-1 combines with J gene TRBJ2-1; D is uncertain. From germline, CDR1 is MGHRA and CDR2 YSYEKL. The V gene lost 2 bases and the J gene lost 0 bases, with 11 bases spanning the gap. The CDR3 length is 16 residues. Here the CDR3 reads CASSQPTTSSYNEQFF. The CDR3 coding sequence is TGCGCCAGCAGCCAACCCACTACGAGCTCCTACAATGAGCAGTTCTTC.

This chain links TRBV28 with TRBJ2-5, with 13 bases fitting TRBD2. Germline CDR1 is MDHEN and CDR2 is SYDVKM. CDR3 length: 15 amino acids. J was trimmed by 3 bases and V by 6 bases; bases with no gene match: 4. For the CDR3, the DNA is TGTGCCAGCAGCGGACTAGCGGGGGAGAAAGAGACCCAGTACTTC. Protein product: CASSGLAGEKETQYF.

The CDR3 region is CARSPREGKSNQPQHF. For the CDR3, the DNA is TGTGCCAGATCCCCGCGGGAGGGGAAGAGCAATCAGCCCCAGCATTTT. The genes are TRBV5-3 and TRBJ1-5, with D perhaps matching TRBD1 (5 bases). TRBV5-3 is flagged as an ORF with uncertain function. V gave up 7 bases and J gave up 1 base, with 18 bases separating them. The CDR3 sequence is 16 residues long.

DNA of the CDR3: TGTGCCAGCAGCTCCGGACAGAGGGAGACCCAGTACTTC. It translates to CASSSGQRETQYF. The V gene is TRBV5-6, the J gene TRBJ2-5, with D perhaps TRBD1 (6 bases). Germline V lookup: CDR1 SGHDT, CDR2 YYEEEE. V shed 3 bases and J shed 5 bases, with 11 bases lying between them. This CDR3 is 13 amino acids long.

The genes are TRBV2 and TRBJ1-2, with D possibly being TRBD1 (6 bases). V was trimmed by 6 bases and J by 0 bases, leaving 11 bases between them. There are 14 residues in the CDR3. Germline V gene lookup returns CDR1 SNHLY and CDR2 FYNNEI. The CDR3 nucleotides are TGTGCCAGCAGATCTAGGACAGCTAACTATGGCTACACCTTC. Its protein is CASRSRTANYGYTF. Combining the CDR3 with reference TRBV2 and TRBJ1-2 gives the whole variable domain EPEVTQTPSHQVTQMGQEVILRCVPISNHLYFYWYRQILGQKVEFLVSFYNNEISEKSEIFDDQFSVERPDGSNFTLKIRSTKLEDSAMYFCASRSRTANYGYTFGSGTRLTVV.